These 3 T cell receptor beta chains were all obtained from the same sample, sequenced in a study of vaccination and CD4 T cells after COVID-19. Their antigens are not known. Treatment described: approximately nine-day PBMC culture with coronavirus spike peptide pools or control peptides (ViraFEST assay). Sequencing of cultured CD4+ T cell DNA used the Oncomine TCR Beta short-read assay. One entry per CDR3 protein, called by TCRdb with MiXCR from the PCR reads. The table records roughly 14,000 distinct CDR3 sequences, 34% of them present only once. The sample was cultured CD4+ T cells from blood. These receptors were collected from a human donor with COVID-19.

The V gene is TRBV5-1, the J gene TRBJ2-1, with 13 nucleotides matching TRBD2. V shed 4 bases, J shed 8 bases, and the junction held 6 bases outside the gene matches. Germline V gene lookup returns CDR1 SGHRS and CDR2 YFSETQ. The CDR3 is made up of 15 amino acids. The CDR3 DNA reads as TGCGCCAGCAGCACGGGACTAGCGGGGAGGGATGAGCAGTTCTTC. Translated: CASSTGLAGRDEQFF. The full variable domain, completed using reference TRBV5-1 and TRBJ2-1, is KAGVTQTPRYLIKTRGQQVTLSCSPISGHRSVSWYQQTPGQGLQFLFEYFSETQRNKGNFPGRFSGRQFSNSRSEMNVSTLELGDSALYLCASSTGLAGRDEQFFGPGTRLTVL.

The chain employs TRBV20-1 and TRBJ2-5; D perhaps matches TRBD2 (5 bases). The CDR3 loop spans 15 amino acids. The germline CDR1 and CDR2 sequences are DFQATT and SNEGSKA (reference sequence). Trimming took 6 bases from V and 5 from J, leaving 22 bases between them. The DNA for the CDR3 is TGCAGTGCAACCCGGCGGCGGGCTACCCCGGAGACCCAGTACTTC. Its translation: CSATRRRATPETQYF.

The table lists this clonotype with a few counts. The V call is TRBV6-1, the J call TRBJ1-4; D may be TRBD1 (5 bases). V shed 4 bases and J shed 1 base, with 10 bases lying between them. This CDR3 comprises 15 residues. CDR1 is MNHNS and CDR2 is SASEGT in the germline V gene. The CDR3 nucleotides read TGTGCCAGCAGTGGACAGATTAAAACTAATGAAAAACTGTTTTTT. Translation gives CASSGQIKTNEKLFF.